A single sample is the source of the 21 T cell receptor beta chains below, sequenced in a study of shared clonotypes between healthy human individuals. Generated by immunoSEQ multiplex PCR, the TCRdb table keeps only in-frame clones and is missing some. Among roughly 300,000 clones listed, around 86% were seen once. Specimen: memory CD8+ T cells sorted from blood. Subset given: CD45RO+ cells pooled with CCR7-negative TemRA cells. The source of these receptors is a man aged 18-30 years in good health.

The chain has TRBV9 and TRBJ2-7; 7 bases align to TRBD1. Per the germline V gene, CDR1 is SGDLS and CDR2 is YYNGEE. Unmatched junction bases numbered 6, after V lost 0 bases and J lost 3 bases. This CDR3 region has 15 residues. CDR3 coding DNA: TGTGCCAGCAGCGTAGATCCGGGACAGTACTACGAGCAGTACTTC. This translates into CASSVDPGQYYEQYF.

This clone was counted only a few times. The genes are TRBV16 and TRBJ1-5; D call uncertain. The CDR3 consists of 12 residues. The V gene lost 1 base and the J gene lost 6 bases, with 4 bases spanning the gap. In germline, CDR1 is KGHSY, CDR2 FQNENV. The CDR3 is CASSQFSQPQHF. The DNA of the CDR3 is TGTGCCAGCAGCCAATTCAGTCAGCCCCAGCATTTT.

The rearrangement joins TRBV7-3 to TRBJ2-5, with TRBD1 matching over 8 bases. The CDR3 is 14 amino acids. Germline CDR1 SGHTA, CDR2 FQGTGA. V shed 1 base, J shed 4 bases, and the junction held 2 bases outside the gene matches. In nucleotides, the CDR3 is TGTGCCAGCAGCTTAAAGGACAGGGTAGAGACCCAGTACTTC. It yields the protein CASSLKDRVETQYF.

The chain combines TRBV11-1 with TRBJ1-2; D is perhaps TRBD1 (6 bases). CDR3 length equals 19 residues. CDR1 and CDR2 from the germline V gene are SGHAT and FQDESV (reference sequence). Deletions cut 1 base from V and 4 bases from J, with 25 bases between. Here the CDR3 DNA reads TGTGCCAGCAGCTTAGTCCCACCGGGACATCCTACCTGGAGCTATGGCTACACCTTC. Amino acid sequence: CASSLVPPGHPTWSYGYTF.

This clone showed up many times. This sequence joins TRBV5-4 and TRBJ2-7, with 9 bases fitting TRBD2. This CDR3 comprises 16 residues. V dropped 0 bases and J dropped 0; count of bases not matched to a gene: 4. Germline loops: CDR1 SGHNT, CDR2 YYREEE (reference sequence). CDR3 coding DNA: TGTGCCAGCAGCTTGGCGGGTAGCGGGGGCTCCTACGAGCAGTACTTC. Encoded protein: CASSLAGSGGSYEQYF. The entire variable domain, with the rest obtained from reference TRBV5-4 and TRBJ2-7, is as follows: ETGVTQSPTHLIKTRGQQVTLRCSSQSGHNTVSWYQQALGQGPQFIFQYYREEENGRGNFPPRFSGLQFPNYSSELNVNALELDDSALYLCASSLAGSGGSYEQYFGPGTRLTVT.

This clone was detected ten times or more. The genes are TRBV25-1 and TRBJ2-1; 8 nucleotides match TRBD2. The CDR3 extends over 14 amino acids. The germline V gene encodes CDR1 MGHDK and CDR2 SYGVNS. The J segment lost 6 bases and the V segment lost 4 bases, leaving 5 bases of the junction unmatched. Written as DNA, the CDR3 is TGTGCCAGCAGTGTTAGCGGGATTCTCAATGAGCAGTTCTTC. It specifies CASSVSGILNEQFF.

The chain has TRBV5-1 and TRBJ2-3; the match to TRBD2 covers 11 bases. CDR3 length: 17 residues. Germline V gene lookup returns CDR1 SGHRS and CDR2 YFSETQ. V trimming: 4 bases; J trimming: 0 bases; junction bases outside the gene matches: 7. Here the CDR3 DNA reads TGCGCCAGCAGCACACGACTAGCGGGGCTGAGCACAGATACGCAGTATTTT. This gives the protein CASSTRLAGLSTDTQYF.

This chain uses TRBV12-5 with TRBJ2-4; possibly TRBD1 or TRBD2 for D (5 bases each). This CDR3 has 17 amino acids. Germline V gene lookup returns CDR1 LGHNT and CDR2 FRNRAP. With 7 bases removed from V and 1 base from J, the gap between germline ends came to 20 bases. Written as DNA, the CDR3 is TGTGCTAGTGTGAGGAGGCAGGGAACGAGGGCCAAAAACATTCAGTACTTC. It encodes CASVRRQGTRAKNIQYF.

The V gene is TRBV5-4, the J gene TRBJ2-5, with D hard to call. Germline V CDR1 and CDR2: SGHNT, YYREEE (reference sequence). The ends were cut back, 0 bases at V and 2 bases at J, with 8 bases in the middle. The CDR3 length is 14 residues. CDR3 loop: CASSLGLLQETQYF. In nucleotides, the CDR3 is TGTGCCAGCAGCTTGGGTTTGCTTCAAGAGACCCAGTACTTC.

In this sample, this clone turned up once. The chain is built from TRBV5-4 and TRBJ2-2, with 10 bases aligning to TRBD2. The CDR3 totals 19 residues. Germline trimming cut 0 bases from V and 4 bases from J; bases unmatched to any gene: 12. In germline, CDR1 is SGHNT, CDR2 YYREEE (reference sequence). The CDR3 spells CASSLEVTSGSESTGELFF. Here the CDR3 DNA reads TGTGCCAGCAGCTTGGAAGTGACTAGCGGGTCTGAGAGCACCGGGGAGCTGTTTTTT.

This chain joins TRBV7-2 and TRBJ2-3; a weak D match, TRBD2 (6 bases). CDR1 is SGHTA, CDR2 FQGNSA, per germline. The V end lost 2 bases, the J end lost 3 bases, and 18 bases lay between the germline ends. CDR3 length equals 17 residues. DNA of the CDR3: TGTGCCAGCAGCTTAAAGTGGGCTAGCGTTGGAACAGATACGCAGTATTTT. Translating gives CASSLKWASVGTDTQYF.

This sequence joins TRBV28 and TRBJ2-7, with TRBD1 as a possible D gene (6 bases). In germline, CDR1 is MDHEN, CDR2 SYDVKM. CDR3 size: 13 residues. Trimming took 4 bases from V and 5 from J, leaving 12 bases between them. The CDR3 nucleotides are TGTGCCAGCAGTTCCCACCGGACAGACGAGCAGTACTTC. The encoded protein is CASSSHRTDEQYF.

The chain is built from TRBV10-2 and TRBJ1-2; 7 nucleotides line up with TRBD1. Germline trimming cut 3 bases from V and 4 bases from J; bases unmatched to any gene: 14. CDR1 is WSHSY and CDR2 is SAAADI in the germline V gene. The CDR3 is made up of 17 amino acids. The CDR3 nucleotides are TGCGCCAGCAGTGATACCGTTGAGGGGGCGCGGATCTATGGCTACACCTTC. Translating it yields CASSDTVEGARIYGYTF.

The chain combines TRBV5-1 with TRBJ2-7; D not resolved. Germline loops: CDR1 SGHRS, CDR2 YFSETQ. This CDR3 is built from 18 residues. V lost 0 bases and J lost 6, with 25 bases in between. The CDR3 nucleotides read TGCGCCAGCAGCTTGGTCCCCGCCCGAGTTTTGTGGTTCGGCGAGCAGTACTTC. Translated: CASSLVPARVLWFGEQYF.

This rearrangement joins TRBV9 to TRBJ2-1; perhaps D is TRBD1 or TRBD2 (5 bases each). This CDR3 is built from 14 residues. Germline values: CDR1 SGDLS, CDR2 YYNGEE. The V end was cut by 3 bases, the J end by 6 bases, with 13 bases between. CDR3 region: CASSAGDGPNEQFF. CDR3 in DNA: TGTGCCAGCAGCGCCGGGGACGGACCCAATGAGCAGTTCTTC.

In this sample, this clone turned up a few times. V and J are TRBV27 and TRBJ1-5, with a tentative D call TRBD1 (6 bases). V dropped 2 bases and J dropped 4 bases, with 21 bases sitting between them. Per the germline V gene, CDR1 is MNHEY and CDR2 is SMNVEV (reference sequence). CDR3 length: 18 amino acids. Written as DNA, the CDR3 is TGTGCCAGCAGTTTACTGGGGGGCGACACCCTGGGGAATCAGCCCCAGCATTTT. It encodes CASSLLGGDTLGNQPQHF.

V and J are TRBV27 and TRBJ2-7, with TRBD1 matching over 10 bases. Germline values: CDR1 MNHEY, CDR2 SMNVEV (reference sequence). Losses at the gene ends were 6 bases for V and 6 bases for J; bases not matched to a gene: 5. The CDR3 runs to 13 residues. CDR3 sequence reads: CASRMDRGSEQYF. The CDR3 nucleotides read TGTGCCAGCAGGATGGACAGGGGGTCCGAGCAGTACTTC.

V gene TRBV5-1 combines with J gene TRBJ2-3; 7 nucleotides line up with TRBD1. V lost 4 bases and J lost 4; bases outside the gene matches: 6. CDR1 and CDR2 (germline): SGHRS, YFSETQ. This CDR3 comprises 14 residues. DNA for the CDR3: TGCGCCAGCAGCCTGACAGGGTTTGCAGATACGCAGTATTTT. It codes for CASSLTGFADTQYF.

This clone was detected a few times. The V and J genes are TRBV28 and TRBJ1-3; D perhaps matches TRBD1 (5 bases). The CDR3 has 15 amino acids. The V and J ends lost 6 bases and 3 bases respectively, with 15 bases between them. CDR1 and CDR2 (germline): MDHEN, SYDVKM. DNA of the CDR3: TGTGCCAGCAGCCTCGTAGGAGGGGATGGAAACACCATATATTTT. It yields the protein CASSLVGGDGNTIYF. Filled out from reference TRBV28 and TRBJ1-3, the complete variable domain reads DVKVTQSSRYLVKRTGEKVFLECVQDMDHENMFWYRQDPGLGLRLIYFSYDVKMKEKGDIPEGYSVSREKKERFSLILESASTNQTSMYLCASSLVGGDGNTIYFGEGSWLTVV.

The J gene is TRBJ2-2, the V gene TRBV5-1; D possibly corresponds to TRBD1 (6 bases). The CDR3 is 15 amino acids. Germline V CDR1 and CDR2: SGHRS, YFSETQ. Trimming pared 8 bases from V and 3 bases from J, leaving 17 bases between. DNA of the CDR3: TGCGCCAGTTACCTCCTGGACAGATACACCGGGGAGCTGTTTTTT. Translation gives CASYLLDRYTGELFF.

The V gene is TRBV25-1, the J gene TRBJ2-1; D is unresolved. The germline gives CDR1 MGHDK, CDR2 SYGVNS. This CDR3 has 17 amino acids. Trimming cost V 4 bases and J 2 bases, with 18 bases left between them. CDR3 protein: CASSAPSIGWAYNEQFF. The CDR3 nucleotides are TGTGCCAGCAGTGCACCGAGCATCGGCTGGGCCTACAATGAGCAGTTCTTC.